This TCR beta chain originates from a study of shared clonotypes between healthy human individuals. Study-wide results and limits: The naive CD4 repertoires of several donors were compared, and about 5% of clonotypes were shared. The donor pool, a small one, limited the genetic and exposure-history diversity represented.

Only in-frame clones appear in the TCRdb table, and some are missing; sequencing was by immunoSEQ multiplex PCR. Here the sample spans over a million clones, about 96% being singletons. Healthy and HIV-negative, the adult donors had no recent acute infections or vaccinations. Concerning this clone: Antigen: not known.

V lost 1 base and J lost 1, with 3 bases in between. The CDR3 contains 13 residues. Germline V gives CDR1 SGHTA, CDR2 FQGNSA. V and J are TRBV7-2 and TRBJ2-3; no clear D gene. The receptor was isolated from a man aged 25 to 40 in good health. Sequenced: naive CD4+ T cells sorted from blood. Subset given: CD45RA+ positively selected. CDR3 in amino acids: CASSLDRTDTQYF. The CDR3 coding sequence is TGTGCCAGCAGCTTAGACCGCACAGATACGCAGTATTTT. Full variable domain (remainder filled in from reference TRBV7-2 and TRBJ2-3): GAGVSQSPSNKVTEKGKDVELRCDPISGHTALYWYRQSLGQGLEFLIYFQGNSAPDKSGLPSDRFSAERTGGSVSTLTIQRTQQEDSAVYLCASSLDRTDTQYFGPGTRLTVL.